This record looks at one T cell receptor (beta chain) sequence and its context. The antigen remains undetermined. Trimming took off 4 bases at V and 8 bases at J, with 12 bases between the two ends. This CDR3 has 12 residues. The germline V gene has CDR1 SQVTM and CDR2 ANQGSEA. It was RNA transcripts that yielded the amplified TCR beta CDR3 regions. TCR CDR3 regions were first amplified by RT-PCR with HTBI primers. TCRdb called the multiplex PCR reads again in MiXCR, with one record for every CDR3 protein. The sample contains around 660,000 distinct CDR3 sequences, 40% to 55% of which appear only once. This specimen comes from a study of T cells in Graves' hyperthyroidism and ophthalmopathy. Study results and caveats: Stable hyperthyroidism and ophthalmopathy were separated using 13 V-J signatures.

Clinical symptoms, serum thyroxine, TRAb, thyroid ultrasound and orbital computed tomography established diagnosis. Sequenced material: peripheral blood or thyroid tissue (not recorded which). The rearrangement joins TRBV29-1 to TRBJ1-3, with a tentative D call TRBD1 (5 bases). The TCR originated in an adult man with Graves' disease, either hyperthyroidism or ophthalmopathy (not recorded which). CDR3 sequence reads: CSVAGRRDTIYF. The DNA for the CDR3 is TGCAGCGTTGCAGGGAGGCGGGACACCATATATTTT.